Listed below are T cell receptor beta chains from one sample, sequenced in a study of blood T cell repertoires in COVID-19. Repertoires were generated with immunoSEQ multiplex PCR, while TCRdb's copy carries only in-frame clones and drops some. The sample lists about 140,000 clones; almost 80% were seen once. Sequencing input: PBMCs or T cells enriched from blood (not recorded which). All receptors derive from a woman aged 50 to 65 who had recovered from COVID-19. The CDR3 runs from the conserved cysteine through the conserved F or W. The order of the fields is V gene, D gene, CDR3 length, J gene, clone size, CDR3 protein, CDR3 DNA. The D gene is left open where the match is weak. Clone size is stated in some rows and not others, as once, few, many or a class when expanded.

V gene: TRBV7-3
D gene: TRBD1
CDR3 length: 13
J gene: TRBJ1-6
clone size: NA
CDR3 protein: CASSQGGNSPLHF
CDR3 DNA: TGTGCCAGCAGCCAAGGGGGCAATTCACCCCTCCACTTT

V gene: TRBV6-4
D gene: NA
CDR3 length: 13
J gene: TRBJ1-2
clone size: NA
CDR3 protein: CASSDSAGFGYTF
CDR3 DNA: TGTGCCAGCAGTGACTCCGCGGGTTTCGGCTACACCTTC

V gene: TRBV9
D gene: NA
CDR3 length: 15
J gene: TRBJ2-1
clone size: NA
CDR3 protein: CASSAGWVNYNEQFF
CDR3 DNA: TGTGCCAGCAGCGCGGGGTGGGTGAATTACAATGAGCAGTTCTTC

V gene: TRBV6-4
D gene: TRBD1
CDR3 length: 17
J gene: TRBJ2-7
clone size: NA
CDR3 protein: CASSSIPGQGTSYEQYF
CDR3 DNA: TGTGCCAGCAGTAGTATACCGGGACAGGGGACGTCCTACGAGCAGTACTTC

V gene: TRBV24-1
D gene: NA
CDR3 length: 15
J gene: TRBJ2-3
clone size: NA
CDR3 protein: CATSDLTGLTDTQYF
CDR3 DNA: TGTGCCACCAGTGACCTGACGGGACTCACAGATACGCAGTATTTT

V gene: TRBV18
D gene: TRBD2
CDR3 length: 18
J gene: TRBJ2-5
clone size: NA
CDR3 protein: CASSPGTPGLAGRETQYF
CDR3 DNA: TGTGCCAGCTCACCAGGGACTCCGGGACTAGCGGGACGTGAGACCCAGTACTTC

V gene: TRBV27
D gene: TRBD1
CDR3 length: 16
J gene: TRBJ2-1
clone size: NA
CDR3 protein: CASSFAPDRSYNEQFF
CDR3 DNA: TGTGCCAGCAGTTTCGCCCCGGACAGGTCCTACAATGAGCAGTTCTTC

V gene: TRBV24-1
D gene: TRBD2
CDR3 length: 20
J gene: TRBJ2-3
clone size: once
CDR3 protein: CATSDVGSGALSTSTDTQYF
CDR3 DNA: TGTGCCACCAGTGATGTGGGTAGCGGGGCCCTTAGTACTAGCACAGATACGCAGTATTTT

V gene: TRBV2
D gene: NA
CDR3 length: 15
J gene: TRBJ1-5
clone size: NA
CDR3 protein: CASSAQTYSNQPQHF
CDR3 DNA: TGTGCCAGCAGTGCCCAGACTTATAGCAATCAGCCCCAGCATTTT

V gene: TRBV30
D gene: NA
CDR3 length: 13
J gene: TRBJ1-2
clone size: NA
CDR3 protein: CAWSAGGSFGYTF
CDR3 DNA: TGTGCCTGGAGCGCAGGAGGGTCCTTTGGCTACACCTTC

V gene: TRBV7-3
D gene: TRBD2
CDR3 length: 17
J gene: TRBJ2-1
clone size: NA
CDR3 protein: CASSPTWAGVSYNEQFF
CDR3 DNA: TGTGCCAGCAGCCCAACCTGGGCGGGAGTATCTTACAATGAGCAGTTCTTC

V gene: TRBV29-1
D gene: NA
CDR3 length: 15
J gene: TRBJ2-7
clone size: NA
CDR3 protein: CSVGGAGRGGYEQYF
CDR3 DNA: TGCAGCGTTGGCGGAGCGGGCAGGGGAGGGTACGAGCAGTACTTC

V gene: TRBV6-5
D gene: TRBD1
CDR3 length: 14
J gene: TRBJ2-7
clone size: NA
CDR3 protein: CASSNRDRDYEQYF
CDR3 DNA: TGTGCCAGCAGTAACCGGGACAGGGACTACGAGCAGTACTTC

V gene: TRBV7-6
D gene: NA
CDR3 length: 15
J gene: TRBJ1-3
clone size: NA
CDR3 protein: CASSLAAGAGNTIYF
CDR3 DNA: TGTGCCAGCAGCTTAGCAGCAGGGGCTGGAAACACCATATATTTT

V gene: TRBV19
D gene: NA
CDR3 length: 16
J gene: TRBJ2-2
clone size: NA
CDR3 protein: CASSIGYRANTGELFF
CDR3 DNA: TGTGCCAGTAGTATTGGTTACAGGGCTAACACCGGGGAGCTGTTTTTT

V gene: TRBV5-1
D gene: TRBD1
CDR3 length: 15
J gene: TRBJ1-2
clone size: NA
CDR3 protein: CASSQTGGPSYGYTF
CDR3 DNA: TGCGCCAGCAGCCAGACAGGGGGCCCGTCCTATGGCTACACCTTC

V gene: TRBV23-1
D gene: NA
CDR3 length: 13
J gene: TRBJ1-5
clone size: NA
CDR3 protein: CASSLQEYQPQHF
CDR3 DNA: TGCGCCAGCAGTCTACAGGAATATCAGCCCCAGCATTTT

V gene: TRBV6-5
D gene: TRBD1
CDR3 length: 13
J gene: TRBJ2-7
clone size: once
CDR3 protein: CASRQGQFYEQYF
CDR3 DNA: TGTGCCAGCAGACAGGGACAGTTCTACGAGCAGTACTTC

V gene: TRBV2
D gene: TRBD1
CDR3 length: 14
J gene: TRBJ2-2
clone size: once
CDR3 protein: CATQGMANTGELFF
CDR3 DNA: TGTGCCACACAGGGGATGGCGAACACCGGGGAGCTGTTTTTT

V gene: TRBV2
D gene: NA
CDR3 length: 17
J gene: TRBJ1-6
clone size: once
CDR3 protein: CASSEIASNSYNSPLHF
CDR3 DNA: TGTGCCAGCAGTGAAATAGCCTCAAATTCCTATAATTCACCCCTCCACTTT

V gene: TRBV2
D gene: NA
CDR3 length: 14
J gene: TRBJ2-2
clone size: NA
CDR3 protein: CASIGTSNTGELFF
CDR3 DNA: TGTGCCAGCATCGGGACATCGAACACCGGGGAGCTGTTTTTT

V gene: TRBV4-2
D gene: NA
CDR3 length: 14
J gene: TRBJ1-2
clone size: NA
CDR3 protein: CASSPDSLDYGYTF
CDR3 DNA: TGTGCCAGCAGCCCTGACTCCCTTGACTATGGCTACACCTTC

V gene: TRBV6-1
D gene: NA
CDR3 length: 13
J gene: TRBJ1-5
clone size: few
CDR3 protein: CASSDTGKQPQHF
CDR3 DNA: TGTGCCAGCAGTGACACAGGGAAGCAGCCCCAGCATTTT

V gene: TRBV30
D gene: NA
CDR3 length: 12
J gene: TRBJ2-3
clone size: few
CDR3 protein: CAWSVQLAGQYF
CDR3 DNA: TGTGCCTGGAGTGTACAACTAGCAGGGCAGTATTTT

V gene: TRBV2
D gene: NA
CDR3 length: 14
J gene: TRBJ1-3
clone size: NA
CDR3 protein: CASSESLSGNTIYF
CDR3 DNA: TGTGCCAGCAGTGAATCACTCTCTGGAAACACCATATATTTT

V gene: TRBV19
D gene: TRBD1
CDR3 length: 15
J gene: TRBJ1-2
clone size: NA
CDR3 protein: CASSIWDSANYGYTF
CDR3 DNA: TGTGCCAGTAGTATTTGGGACAGCGCTAACTATGGCTACACCTTC

V gene: TRBV2
D gene: NA
CDR3 length: 15
J gene: TRBJ2-2
clone size: NA
CDR3 protein: CASSEGLSYTGELFF
CDR3 DNA: TGTGCCAGCAGTGAAGGTCTATCCTACACCGGGGAGCTGTTTTTT

V gene: TRBV18
D gene: TRBD1
CDR3 length: 15
J gene: TRBJ1-3
clone size: NA
CDR3 protein: CASSPDRVGGNTIYF
CDR3 DNA: TGTGCCAGCTCACCGGACAGGGTGGGTGGAAACACCATATATTTT

V gene: TRBV28
D gene: TRBD2
CDR3 length: 14
J gene: TRBJ2-1
clone size: NA
CDR3 protein: CATRPSGSYNEQFF
CDR3 DNA: TGTGCCACGCGGCCTAGCGGGAGCTACAATGAGCAGTTCTTC

V gene: TRBV6-5
D gene: TRBD1
CDR3 length: 14
J gene: TRBJ1-6
clone size: NA
CDR3 protein: CASSSDRGSSPLHF
CDR3 DNA: TGTGCCAGCAGTTCCGACAGGGGGTCTTCACCCCTCCACTTT

V gene: TRBV9
D gene: TRBD2
CDR3 length: 13
J gene: TRBJ2-7
clone size: NA
CDR3 protein: CASSGTSGDEQYF
CDR3 DNA: TGTGCCAGCAGCGGAACTAGCGGTGACGAGCAGTACTTC

V gene: TRBV7-9
D gene: NA
CDR3 length: 14
J gene: TRBJ1-4
clone size: NA
CDR3 protein: CASSLGQAGEKLFF
CDR3 DNA: TGTGCCAGCAGCTTAGGGCAGGCCGGCGAAAAACTGTTTTTT

V gene: TRBV10-3
D gene: TRBD2
CDR3 length: 19
J gene: TRBJ2-1
clone size: NA
CDR3 protein: CAISEPPGGGRSSYNEQFF
CDR3 DNA: TGTGCCATCAGTGAGCCTCCGGGGGGCGGGAGGAGCTCCTACAATGAGCAGTTCTTC

V gene: TRBV7-9
D gene: TRBD1
CDR3 length: 17
J gene: TRBJ1-1
clone size: NA
CDR3 protein: CASRPPGQGASRTEAFF
CDR3 DNA: TGTGCCAGCAGACCCCCGGGACAGGGGGCGTCGCGGACTGAAGCTTTCTTT

V gene: TRBV19
D gene: NA
CDR3 length: 13
J gene: TRBJ1-5
clone size: NA
CDR3 protein: CASKNESPRPQHF
CDR3 DNA: TGTGCCAGTAAGAACGAAAGCCCGCGGCCCCAGCATTTT

V gene: TRBV2
D gene: TRBD1
CDR3 length: 17
J gene: TRBJ1-5
clone size: NA
CDR3 protein: CASSEIEGTGYNQPQHF
CDR3 DNA: TGTGCCAGCAGTGAAATCGAGGGGACAGGGTACAATCAGCCCCAGCATTTT

V gene: TRBV12-3/TRBV12-4
D gene: NA
CDR3 length: 13
J gene: TRBJ1-2
clone size: NA
CDR3 protein: CASSSGLLYGYTF
CDR3 DNA: TGTGCCAGCAGTTCAGGATTACTCTATGGCTACACCTTC

V gene: TRBV2
D gene: TRBD2
CDR3 length: 13
J gene: TRBJ2-5
clone size: NA
CDR3 protein: CASTFLRGGTQYF
CDR3 DNA: TGTGCCAGCACGTTTTTGCGGGGGGGGACCCAGTACTTC

V gene: TRBV2
D gene: NA
CDR3 length: 17
J gene: TRBJ1-5
clone size: NA
CDR3 protein: CASSGRRQTHSNQPQHF
CDR3 DNA: TGTGCCAGCAGTGGGAGACGACAGACACATAGCAATCAGCCCCAGCATTTT

V gene: TRBV7-3
D gene: TRBD2
CDR3 length: 17
J gene: TRBJ2-3
clone size: NA
CDR3 protein: CASSSWTSGGSTDTQYF
CDR3 DNA: TGTGCCAGCAGCTCCTGGACTAGCGGGGGAAGCACAGATACGCAGTATTTT

V gene: TRBV2
D gene: NA
CDR3 length: 13
J gene: TRBJ1-2
clone size: NA
CDR3 protein: CASSLDQSYGYTF
CDR3 DNA: TGTGCCAGCAGCCTAGACCAATCCTATGGCTACACCTTC

V gene: TRBV7-2
D gene: NA
CDR3 length: 16
J gene: TRBJ1-5
clone size: NA
CDR3 protein: CASSSPSGFGNQPQHF
CDR3 DNA: TGTGCCAGCAGCTCCCCCTCAGGGTTCGGCAATCAGCCCCAGCATTTT

V gene: TRBV4-2
D gene: NA
CDR3 length: 15
J gene: TRBJ2-1
clone size: NA
CDR3 protein: CASSQPGALYNEQFF
CDR3 DNA: TGTGCCAGCAGCCAACCGGGAGCCCTCTACAATGAGCAGTTCTTC

V gene: TRBV30
D gene: NA
CDR3 length: 12
J gene: TRBJ2-5
clone size: NA
CDR3 protein: CAWGHRQETQYF
CDR3 DNA: TGTGCCTGGGGACACCGCCAAGAGACCCAGTACTTC

V gene: TRBV7-9
D gene: TRBD2
CDR3 length: 15
J gene: TRBJ2-2
clone size: few
CDR3 protein: CASSPPSGNTGELFF
CDR3 DNA: TGTGCCAGCAGCCCTCCTAGCGGGAACACCGGGGAGCTGTTTTTT

V gene: TRBV27
D gene: NA
CDR3 length: 14
J gene: TRBJ1-2
clone size: NA
CDR3 protein: CASSLRGGNYGYTF
CDR3 DNA: TGTGCCAGCAGTTTAAGAGGGGGTAACTATGGCTACACCTTC

V gene: TRBV7-3
D gene: TRBD2
CDR3 length: 16
J gene: TRBJ2-3
clone size: NA
CDR3 protein: CASSSWTSGGARPQYF
CDR3 DNA: TGTGCCAGCAGCTCCTGGACTAGCGGGGGGGCTCGTCCGCAGTATTTT

V gene: TRBV7-3
D gene: NA
CDR3 length: 13
J gene: TRBJ1-2
clone size: NA
CDR3 protein: CASSSMAGYGYTF
CDR3 DNA: TGTGCCAGCAGCTCTATGGCAGGGTACGGCTACACCTTC

V gene: TRBV6-4
D gene: NA
CDR3 length: 14
J gene: TRBJ1-1
clone size: NA
CDR3 protein: CASSVLAGNTEAFF
CDR3 DNA: TGTGCCAGCAGTGTGCTCGCAGGGAACACTGAAGCTTTCTTT